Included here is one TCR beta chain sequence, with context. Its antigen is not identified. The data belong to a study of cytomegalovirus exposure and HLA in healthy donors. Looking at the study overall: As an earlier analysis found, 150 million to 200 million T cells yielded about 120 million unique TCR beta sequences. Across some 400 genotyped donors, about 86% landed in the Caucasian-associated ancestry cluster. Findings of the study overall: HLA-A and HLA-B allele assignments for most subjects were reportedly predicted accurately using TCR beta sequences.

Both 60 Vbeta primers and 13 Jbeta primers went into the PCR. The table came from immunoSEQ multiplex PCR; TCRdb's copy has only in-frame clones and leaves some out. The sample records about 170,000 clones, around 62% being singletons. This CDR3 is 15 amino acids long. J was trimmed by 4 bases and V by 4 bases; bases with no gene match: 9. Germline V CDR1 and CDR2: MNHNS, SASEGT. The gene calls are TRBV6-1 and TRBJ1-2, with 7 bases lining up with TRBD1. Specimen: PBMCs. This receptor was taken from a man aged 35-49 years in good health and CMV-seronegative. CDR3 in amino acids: CASSGPGTAAYGYTF. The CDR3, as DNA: TGTGCCAGCAGTGGACCCGGGACAGCCGCCTATGGCTACACCTTC.